The 10 T cell receptor beta chains given below trace back to one sample, sequenced in a study of graft-versus-host responses after intestinal transplantation. Method: immunoSEQ multiplex PCR; TCRdb's copy keeps in-frame clones and lacks some. The data show about 97,000 clones, roughly 90% seen once. The sample here was PBMCs, taken 450 to 480 days after intestinal transplant. The receptors were gathered from a human patient who received an intestinal transplant, so some T cells may come from the graft donor.

The chain is built from TRBV7-8 and TRBJ2-7, with 7 positions matching TRBD1. The CDR3 sequence is 16 residues long. CDR1 is SGHVS, CDR2 FQNEAQ, per germline. J lost 1 base, V lost 0 bases, and 6 bases had no gene match. CDR3 bases: TGTGCCAGCAGCTTAGCTATAGGGGGCGATTCCTACGAGCAGTACTTC. Encoded protein: CASSLAIGGDSYEQYF.

CDR3 amino acids: CASSFSGGMDTQYF. The CDR3, as DNA: TGTGCCAGCAGCTTTAGCGGGGGGATGGATACGCAGTATTTT. The genes are TRBV7-3 and TRBJ2-3, with 10 bases aligning to TRBD2. Germline lookup yields CDR1 SGHTA and CDR2 FQGTGA. This CDR3 contains 14 residues. Unmatched junction bases numbered 3, after V lost 3 bases and J lost 6 bases.

V gene TRBV10-2 combines with J gene TRBJ1-6; TRBD1 matches 8 bases. J lost 3 bases, V lost 7 bases, and 5 bases had no gene match. The CDR3 is made up of 15 amino acids. The germline gives CDR1 WSHSY, CDR2 SAAADI. CDR3 sequence (DNA): TGCGCCAGCAAGCCCGACAGGGGCTATAATTCACCCCTCCACTTT. It specifies CASKPDRGYNSPLHF.

This rearrangement joins TRBV7-8 to TRBJ2-2; D is perhaps TRBD2 (6 bases). This CDR3 has 20 amino acids. The germline V and J ends were trimmed by 1 base and 0 bases, with 21 bases remaining between them. Germline CDR1 and CDR2: SGHVS and FQNEAQ. For the CDR3, the DNA is TGTGCCAGCAGCTTAGTCGGGTTCGGGGGAGGCTTAACGAACACCGGGGAGCTGTTTTTT. The encoded protein is CASSLVGFGGGLTNTGELFF.

This clone was counted a few times. The rearrangement links TRBV6-5 to TRBJ2-5, with D unresolved. V gave up 3 bases and J gave up 3 bases, with 8 bases separating them. The CDR3 is 13 amino acids. CDR1 and CDR2 (germline): MNHEY, SVGAGI. The CDR3 loop is CASSYGFEETQYF. The DNA of the CDR3 is TGTGCCAGCAGTTATGGGTTTGAAGAGACCCAGTACTTC.

The rearrangement joins TRBV6-5 to TRBJ1-4; D is possibly TRBD1 (6 bases). V lost 0 bases to trimming and J lost 3 bases, with 8 bases between them. The CDR3 length is 15 residues. Germline assignment: CDR1 MNHEY and CDR2 SVGAGI. As DNA, the CDR3 is TGTGCCAGCAGTTACTCGACAGGACCTAATGAAAAACTGTTTTTT. It encodes CASSYSTGPNEKLFF.

This chain connects TRBV29-1 to TRBJ1-1, with D hard to call. V was pared by 3 bases and J by 4 bases, with 12 bases between. The CDR3 runs to 13 residues. The germline V gene has CDR1 SQVTM and CDR2 ANQGSEA. CDR3 sequence: CSVEGSRGTEAFF. The CDR3 nucleotides are TGCAGCGTTGAGGGGTCGAGAGGCACTGAAGCTTTCTTT.

This chain joins TRBV29-1 and TRBJ1-2; D is ambiguous. The CDR3 contains 12 residues. With 7 bases removed from V and 8 bases from J, the gap between germline ends came to 17 bases. Germline V gene sequence: CDR1 SQVTM, CDR2 ANQGSEA. CDR3 coding DNA: TGCAGCGCCCCCATGTTTTCGGACGGCTACACCTTC. Its translation: CSAPMFSDGYTF.

The chain recombines TRBV4-1 with TRBJ1-5; tentative D call: TRBD1 (5 bases). Germline CDR1 is MGHRA and CDR2 is YSYEKL. This CDR3 has 16 amino acids. V lost 0 bases and J lost 6, with 15 bases in between. The CDR3 spells CASSQDWFGGGQPQHF. Written as DNA, the CDR3 is TGCGCCAGCAGCCAAGATTGGTTCGGGGGAGGTCAGCCCCAGCATTTT.

The rearrangement joins TRBV19 to TRBJ1-4; perhaps TRBD1 as D (6 bases). Trimming took 8 bases from V and 8 from J, leaving 15 bases between them. The CDR3 is 13 amino acids. The germline V gene has CDR1 LNHDA and CDR2 SQIVND (reference sequence). The CDR3 loop reads CASQGGFWEKLFF. CDR3 nucleotide sequence: TGTGCCAGTCAAGGGGGATTCTGGGAAAAACTGTTTTTT.